The entry that follows covers one TCR beta chain sequence. Clones were read by immunoSEQ multiplex PCR, and TCRdb kept only the in-frame ones, dropping some. The sample contains 50,000 to 60,000 clones, 87% of which appear only once. Between the trimmed V and J ends, which lost 3 bases and 0 bases, there was a span of 10 bases. CDR1 and CDR2 (germline): SGHRS, YFSETQ. The CDR3 is made up of 15 amino acids. One Seattle source followed patients from active infection through their disease course. This sample was taken from a study of blood T cell repertoires in COVID-19. Whole-study context: Specimens from acute and convalescent COVID-19 originated in the United States, Italy and Spain.

The TCR was taken from a man aged 35 to 55 with COVID-19, enrolled during active disease. The gene calls are TRBV5-1 and TRBJ1-3; D not resolved. Source material: peripheral blood. CDR3 loop: CASSSWPGSGNTIYF. The CDR3 DNA follows: TGCGCCAGCAGCTCCTGGCCAGGCTCTGGAAACACCATATATTTT. Drawing the rest from reference TRBV5-1 and TRBJ1-3, the complete variable domain is KAGVTQTPRYLIKTRGQQVTLSCSPISGHRSVSWYQQTPGQGLQFLFEYFSETQRNKGNFPGRFSGRQFSNSRSEMNVSTLELGDSALYLCASSSWPGSGNTIYFGEGSWLTVV.